The next 32 T cell receptor beta chains were all read from a single sample in a study of tumor-infiltrating lymphocytes in primary liver carcinoma. They got blood RNA out of unsorted whole blood and also pulled out germline DNA. TCR beta cDNA was made from 500 ng total RNA with a constant-region primer. Modified slightly, ARM-PCR produced TCR beta libraries over three nested multiplex PCR rounds. Two initial PCR rounds of about 11 cycles each paired TRBV1-TRBV30 forward primers with a C-beta reverse primer. TCRdb re-derived calls from the multiplex PCR reads in MiXCR, one entry per CDR3 protein. The profile shows hundreds of thousands of distinct CDR3 sequences, nearly 60% of them singletons. The sequencing sample was made of peripheral blood. These receptors originate from a woman under 40 with primary liver carcinoma and hepatitis B virus infection.

Of note for this clonotype: This CDR3 is missing its conserved last phenylalanine or tryptophan, likely due to a read error. The V gene is TRBV7-9, the J gene TRBJ2-7, with 7 bases that match TRBD2. This CDR3 is 15 amino acids long. CDR1 is SEHNR, CDR2 FQNEAQ, per germline (reference sequence). J gave up 3 bases and V 3 bases, and 8 bases lay outside the gene matches. The CDR3 DNA reads as TGTGCCAGCAGCTTTTCGGGGGGTATGGGCTACGAGCAGTACCTC. It specifies CASSFSGGMGYEQYL.

On this clonotype: At one end, the junction sequence differs from germline, possibly due to a read error. The CDR3 sequence: CASRQTSGGFFNGQFF. The CDR3 DNA sequence: TGCGCCAGCAGACAGACTAGCGGGGGCTTCTTCAATGGGCAGTTCTTC. The chain uses TRBV4-1 and TRBJ2-1; TRBD2 matches at 12 bases. Germline CDR1 and CDR2: MGHRA and YSYEKL. The CDR3 is made up of 16 amino acids.

In the case of this clonotype: Its ends do not fully match the called genes, so a read error is possible. The chain carries TRBV6-2 or TRBV6-3 and TRBJ2-3; 11 nucleotides align to TRBD2. CDR1 MNHEY and CDR2 SVGEGT come from the germline V gene. This CDR3 has 14 residues. This CDR3 is CDSRSGLAVITQYF. The CDR3 bases are TGTGACAGCAGGTCGGGACTAGCGGTTATTACGCAGTATTTT.

The CDR3 spells CASSPQGQGPTQYF. CDR3 sequence (DNA): TGTGCCAGCAGCCCACAGGGACAGGGTCCGACCCAGTACTTC. The V and J genes are TRBV7-9 and TRBJ2-5; 9 nucleotides match TRBD1. The germline V gene encodes CDR1 SEHNR and CDR2 FQNEAQ (reference sequence). There are 14 residues in the CDR3. Trimming removed 5 bases from V and 7 bases from J; junction bases left unmatched: 8.

Points on this clonotype: At one of its ends the junction is not consistent with the germline gene, which may arise from a read error. The rearrangement uses TRBV6-5 and TRBJ2-7; the D gene is possibly TRBD2 (6 bases). This CDR3 is 13 amino acids long. Germline V gene sequence: CDR1 MNHEY, CDR2 SVGAGI. In DNA, the CDR3 is TGTGTCAGCAGCATGGGACTGACCTACGAGCAGTACTTC. It encodes CVSSMGLTYEQYF.

This clonotype was recorded at least ten times. The V call is TRBV11-3, the J call TRBJ2-5; 9 bases align to TRBD2. From germline, CDR1 is SGHNT and CDR2 YENEEA. This CDR3 region has 15 residues. J lost 3 bases, V lost 5 bases, and 7 bases had no gene match. As DNA, the CDR3 is TGTGCCAGCAGCCGGGACATAGCGGGAGAAGAGACCCAGTACTTC. This encodes CASSRDIAGEETQYF.

On this clonotype: An end of the junction does not agree with germline; a read error may underlie this. V gene TRBV11-2 combines with J gene TRBJ2-1, with unresolved D. The CDR3 has 13 residues. The germline CDR1 and CDR2 sequences are SGHAT and FQNNGV. The CDR3 protein is CANSLDWVGEQFF. The DNA for the CDR3 is TGTGCCAACAGCTTAGACTGGGTTGGAGAGCAGTTCTTC. The full variable domain, in which reference TRBV11-2 and TRBJ2-1 provide the parts outside the CDR3, is EAGVAQSPRYKIIEKRQSVAFWCNPISGHATLYWYQQILGQGPKLLIQFQNNGVVDDSQLPKDRFSAERLKGVDSTLKIQPAKLEDSAVYLCANSLDWVGEQFFGPGTRLTVL.

This clonotype was observed a handful of times. J is TRBJ1-2 and V is TRBV13; D is ambiguous. The V and J ends lost 5 bases and 3 bases respectively, with 4 bases between them. In germline, CDR1 is PRHDT, CDR2 FYEKMQ (reference sequence). The CDR3 totals 11 residues. CDR3 region: CASSPYYGYTF. The CDR3 DNA reads TGTGCCAGCAGCCCCTACTATGGCTACACCTTC.

In the case of this clonotype: The final CDR3 position lacks the conserved phenylalanine or tryptophan, pointing to a likely read error. This sequence joins TRBV12-3 or TRBV12-4 and TRBJ1-1; the D gene is possibly TRBD1 (6 bases). The CDR3 length is 15 residues. The V and J ends lost 8 bases and 4 bases respectively, with 20 bases between them. CDR3 bases: TGTGCCAGCCGACCTATACCGGACAGAATCACTGAAGCTTTCTTA. This gives the protein CASRPIPDRITEAFL.

This sequence joins TRBV10-2 and TRBJ2-7, with D possibly being TRBD2 (5 bases). The germline V gene encodes CDR1 WSHSY and CDR2 SAAADI. The CDR3 length is 14 residues. Deletions cut 4 bases from V and 3 bases from J, with 13 bases between. CDR3: CASSGGPRVYEQYF. The CDR3 nucleotides are TGCGCCAGCAGTGGCGGGCCCCGAGTCTACGAGCAGTACTTC.

As for this clonotype: At one of its ends the junction is not consistent with the germline gene, which may arise from a read error. The chain uses TRBV6-2 or TRBV6-3 and TRBJ2-5, with 8 bases matching TRBD2. The germline V gene has CDR1 MNHEY and CDR2 SVGEGT. The CDR3 contains 15 residues. CDR3 coding DNA: TGTGCCAACAGTTACTTCAGCGGGAGCCAAGAGACCCAGTACTTC. It is translated as CANSYFSGSQETQYF.

This chain links TRBV6-2 or TRBV6-3 with TRBJ2-1; D may be TRBD2 (5 bases). CDR1 is MNHEY, CDR2 SVGEGT, per germline. V lost 7 bases, J lost 0 bases, and 13 bases lay in between. The CDR3 is made up of 15 amino acids. CDR3 bases: TGTGCCAGCAAGGCTGGTGGGAGCTCCTACAATGAGCAGTTCTTC. The encoded protein is CASKAGGSSYNEQFF.

This chain connects TRBV5-4 to TRBJ2-1, with D perhaps being TRBD1 or TRBD2 (7 bases each). Trimming stripped 4 bases from V and 12 bases from J, with 17 bases between. This CDR3 contains 13 residues. The germline gives CDR1 SGHNT, CDR2 YYREEE (reference sequence). The DNA for the CDR3 is TGTGCCAGCAGCCTACAGGGGAGGGATGTGCAGTTCTTC. Translating it yields CASSLQGRDVQFF.

With respect to this clonotype: The junction does not match germline at one end; this may be a read error. The chain combines TRBV6-5 with TRBJ2-7, with 12 bases matching TRBD1. There are 15 residues in the CDR3. Germline V gene sequence: CDR1 MNHEY, CDR2 SVGAGI. CDR3 nucleotide sequence: TGTGCCAGCGGGGGACAGGGGGCCGGGTCCTACGAGCAGCACTTC. Protein: CASGGQGAGSYEQHF.

The rearrangement uses TRBV6-1 and TRBJ1-1; no reliable D call. V lost 7 bases and J 0 bases, leaving 18 bases between the germline ends. The germline CDR1 and CDR2 sequences are MNHNS and SASEGT. The CDR3 has 16 residues. CDR3 in DNA: TGTGCCAGCACTGACGGACCGAGGGAAATGAACACTGAAGCTTTCTTT. Its translation: CASTDGPREMNTEAFF.

To note about this clonotype: One junction end does not reproduce the germline sequence, and a read error may be involved. In DNA form, the CDR3 reads TGTGTCAGCAGCTTACATGGGACAGATCCAGATACGCAGTATTTT. This translates into CVSSLHGTDPDTQYF. V is TRBV7-9 and J is TRBJ2-3; 7 nucleotides line up with TRBD1. CDR3 length: 15 amino acids. Germline lookup yields CDR1 SEHNR and CDR2 FQNEAQ (reference sequence).

The gene calls are TRBV29-1 and TRBJ2-5; D unresolved. The CDR3 sequence is 16 residues long. Trimming shortened V by 4 bases and J by 2 bases, and 20 bases separated the two germline ends. The germline V gene has CDR1 SQVTM and CDR2 ANQGSEA. CDR3 residues: CSVVGWLLNGQETQYF. The DNA of the CDR3 is TGCAGCGTTGTAGGGTGGCTACTAAACGGACAAGAGACCCAGTACTTC.

The V gene is TRBV29-1, the J gene TRBJ2-7; 7 bases line up with TRBD2. Germline V gene data show CDR1 as SQVTM and CDR2 as ANQGSEA. This CDR3 comprises 13 residues. Unmatched junction bases numbered 14, after V lost 3 bases and J lost 12 bases. CDR3 in DNA: TGCAGCGTTGAGAGCGGGACTCTCTACGAGTCGTACTTC. It codes for CSVESGTLYESYF.

The V call is TRBV7-8, the J call TRBJ2-5; no clear D. V lost 3 bases and J lost 1, with 9 bases in between. This CDR3 contains 14 residues. CDR1 is SGHVS and CDR2 is FQNEAQ in the germline V gene. The CDR3 DNA follows: TGTGCCAGCAGCTTCGCTGTAGCCCAAGAGACCCAGTACTTC. It translates to CASSFAVAQETQYF.

This clonotype has only a few counts. This chain connects TRBV6-1 to TRBJ2-2; D gene ambiguous. There are 15 residues in the CDR3. Trimming shortened V by 5 bases and J by 5 bases, and 15 bases separated the two germline ends. The germline gives CDR1 MNHNS, CDR2 SASEGT. DNA of the CDR3: TGTGCCAGCAGTAAGGAGCCGGCGAGAACCGGGGAGCTGTTTTTT. It encodes CASSKEPARTGELFF.

On this clonotype: In this CDR3 the conserved last residue, phenylalanine or tryptophan, is missing, so a read error is likely. The chain combines TRBV6-2 or TRBV6-3 with TRBJ2-1; 9 bases match TRBD2. This CDR3 has 15 residues. Germline V gene data show CDR1 as MNHEY and CDR2 as SVGEGT. The trim removed 6 bases at V and 6 bases at J, leaving 9 bases unmatched. The CDR3 DNA is TGTGCCAGCAGGACCGGGACTAGCCTAAGCAATGAGCAGTTCCTC. This translates into CASRTGTSLSNEQFL.

The chain combines TRBV5-6 with TRBJ1-1; D remains ambiguous. The CDR3 length is 16 residues. Per the germline V gene, CDR1 is SGHDT and CDR2 is YYEEEE. V dropped 0 bases and J dropped 1 base, with 13 bases sitting between them. This CDR3 reads CASSLGEWQQNTEAFF. In nucleotides, the CDR3 is TGTGCCAGCAGCTTGGGCGAGTGGCAGCAGAACACTGAAGCTTTCTTT.

This clonotype has ten or more counts. The rearrangement uses TRBV11-2 and TRBJ2-5; D may match TRBD1 or TRBD2 (5 bases each). The CDR3 totals 14 residues. The V gene's germline CDR1 is SGHAT and CDR2 FQNNGV. V lost 4 bases, J lost 5 bases, and 14 bases lay in between. Here the CDR3 DNA reads TGTGCCAGCAGCTCCGGGACCCCGAGGGAGACCCAGTACTTC. Translating it yields CASSSGTPRETQYF.

The chain has TRBV5-6 and TRBJ2-7, with 7 bases fitting TRBD1. Germline V lookup: CDR1 SGHDT, CDR2 YYEEEE. The CDR3 is 13 residues long. After removal of 3 bases from V and 6 bases from J, the junction contained 6 bases not matched to a gene. CDR3 amino acids: CASSSTGAGEQYF. CDR3 bases: TGTGCCAGCAGCTCCACAGGGGCAGGCGAGCAGTACTTC.

The sample holds a few counts of this clonotype. The chain joins TRBV11-2 to TRBJ2-3, with 12 bases aligning to TRBD2. The CDR3 consists of 19 residues. The V gene's germline CDR1 is SGHAT and CDR2 FQNNGV. J was trimmed by 3 bases and V by 5 bases; bases with no gene match: 15. The CDR3 region has the DNA TGTGCCAGCAGCCGATCGCCGAGACTAGCGGGAGAGAGGACAGATACGCAGTATTTT. Translated, it gives CASSRSPRLAGERTDTQYF.

Points on this clonotype: Just one base apart from a much larger clone, this may be a read error. This chain joins TRBV7-8 and TRBJ2-3; D gene unclear. Germline CDR1 SGHVS, CDR2 FQNEAQ. The CDR3 extends over 11 amino acids. The CDR3 nucleotides read TGTGCCTGCAGCCTCGTAGATACGCAGTATTTT. This sequence encodes CACSLVDTQYF.

This clonotype was picked up one time. A read error may explain this, as a much larger clone is one base away. This chain connects TRBV4-2 to TRBJ2-3; 7 bases map to TRBD2. The CDR3 loop spans 17 amino acids. Germline V lookup: CDR1 LGHNA, CDR2 YNFKEQ. This chain's CDR3 is CASSQDRWEGSTDMQYF. The CDR3 DNA reads TGTGCCAGCAGCCAAGATCGGTGGGAGGGTAGCACAGATATGCAGTATTTT.

This clonotype was counted a single time. The genes are TRBV12-5 and TRBJ1-1; D remains ambiguous. Germline CDR1 LGHNT, CDR2 FRNRAP. Deletions cut 7 bases from V and 0 bases from J, with 21 bases between. The CDR3 covers 17 residues. The CDR3 reads CASDFAGNYIMNTEAFF. In DNA, the CDR3 is TGTGCTAGTGATTTCGCTGGGAACTACATAATGAACACTGAAGCTTTCTTT.

This clonotype came up many times. The chain carries TRBV6-2 or TRBV6-3 and TRBJ2-1, with TRBD1 identical over 9 bases. Germline V gene lookup returns CDR1 MNHEY and CDR2 SVGEGT. CDR3 length equals 14 residues. The ends lost 6 bases at V and 4 bases at J; junction bases unmatched: 4. The CDR3 reads CASSRTGAYNEQFF. The CDR3 region has the DNA TGTGCCAGCAGCAGGACAGGGGCTTACAATGAGCAGTTCTTC.

On this clonotype: Possible read error: a much larger clone is one base away. The V call is TRBV6-5, the J call TRBJ1-5; D may be TRBD1 (6 bases). The CDR3 contains 13 residues. Germline V gene lookup returns CDR1 MNHEY and CDR2 SVGAGI. The CDR3 sequence: CASSIGGHHPQHF. CDR3 DNA: TGTGCCAGCAGTATAGGGGGACATCATCCCCAGCATTTT.

V and J are TRBV29-1 and TRBJ1-5; TRBD1 matches at 8 bases. The CDR3 contains 13 residues. The germline V gene has CDR1 SQVTM and CDR2 ANQGSEA. V shed 8 bases, J shed 6 bases, and the junction held 9 bases outside the gene matches. DNA of the CDR3: TGCAGCATCTCGAACAGGGGGAGTCAGCCCCAGCATTTT. Amino acids: CSISNRGSQPQHF.

As for this clonotype: At one end, the junction sequence differs from germline, possibly due to a read error. The chain employs TRBV12-3 or TRBV12-4 and TRBJ2-2; D call uncertain. This CDR3 contains 14 residues. The CDR3 is CASSLFWSTRELFF. For the CDR3, the DNA is TGTGCCAGCAGTTTATTTTGGAGCACCAGGGAGCTGTTTTTT.